The 18 T cell receptor beta chains given below trace back to one sample, sequenced in a study of T-cell reconstitution after alpha-beta-depleted transplantation in children. This sample's TCRbeta library carried unique molecular identifier barcodes. TCRdb analysed the PCR reads with MiXCR anew, one entry per CDR3 protein. The sample records some 240,000 distinct CDR3 sequences, around 12% being singletons. This sample comprised PBMCs from the stem cell graft donor, obtained from the stem cell graft. All receptors come from a human donor who donated a stem cell graft to a child with acute lymphoblastic leukemia.

With respect to this clonotype: The junction and the germline gene differ at one end; a read error may be behind it. The chain uses TRBV20-1 and TRBJ2-7; 7 positions match TRBD1. The CDR3 runs 15 residues. Per the germline V gene, CDR1 is DFQATT and CDR2 is SNEGSKA (reference sequence). The CDR3 nucleotides read TGCAGTGCTACCTCATCATCAGGGGGAGCGTACGTGCAGTACTTC. It encodes CSATSSSGGAYVQYF.

The sample holds many counts of this clonotype. The rearrangement uses TRBV20-1 and TRBJ2-1, with TRBD2 matching over 13 bases. The J segment lost 9 bases and the V segment lost 5 bases, leaving 7 bases of the junction unmatched. CDR1 and CDR2 from the germline V gene are DFQATT and SNEGSKA (reference sequence). The CDR3 consists of 14 residues. DNA for the CDR3: TGCAGTGCTTGGACTAGCGGGGGAGGAGTTGAGCAGTTCTTC. Its protein is CSAWTSGGGVEQFF.

The chain combines TRBV18 with TRBJ1-2, with 7 bases matching TRBD1. Trimming cost V 5 bases and J 12 bases; bases outside gene matches: 6. Germline-derived CDR1 and CDR2 are KGHSH and LQKENI. The CDR3 extends over 11 amino acids. The CDR3 here is CASSATGLHTF. The CDR3 nucleotides are TGTGCCAGCTCAGCGACAGGGCTCCACACCTTC.

In its sample, this clonotype was seen many times. This CDR3 is CASSLQGANSPLHF. The DNA of the CDR3 is TGTGCCAGCAGTTTACAGGGGGCTAATTCACCCCTCCACTTT. The chain uses TRBV27 and TRBJ1-6; 8 bases align to TRBD1. The CDR3 covers 14 residues. J was trimmed by 6 bases and V by 2 bases; bases with no gene match: 0. Germline-derived CDR1 and CDR2 are MNHEY and SMNVEV (reference sequence).

This clonotype was counted many times. This chain connects TRBV5-6 to TRBJ2-1; D not resolved. The CDR3 runs to 16 residues. Germline CDR1 and CDR2: SGHDT and YYEEEE. Trimming cost V 2 bases and J 0 bases, with 12 bases left between them. In nucleotides, the CDR3 is TGTGCCAGCAGCTTCCCCGGGCTAGACTCCTACAATGAGCAGTTCTTC. Translated: CASSFPGLDSYNEQFF. Complete variable domain (other parts from reference TRBV5-6 and TRBJ2-1): DAGVTQSPTHLIKTRGQQVTLRCSPKSGHDTVSWYQQALGQGPQFIFQYYEEEERQRGNFPDRFSGHQFPNYSSELNVNALLLGDSALYLCASSFPGLDSYNEQFFGPGTRLTVL.

This clonotype has at least ten counts. The chain is built from TRBV20-1 and TRBJ1-5; D is unclear. Trimming shortened V by 3 bases and J by 7 bases, and 13 bases separated the two germline ends. CDR3 length: 13 amino acids. From germline, CDR1 is DFQATT and CDR2 SNEGSKA (reference sequence). The CDR3 here is CSASGKRAQPQHF. As DNA, the CDR3 is TGCAGTGCTAGTGGGAAAAGGGCCCAGCCCCAGCATTTT.

This clonotype occurred many times. The chain carries TRBV6-5 and TRBJ2-3, with 8 positions matching TRBD2. CDR3 length: 12 residues. V trimming: 10 bases; J trimming: 4 bases; junction bases outside the gene matches: 4. CDR1 MNHEY and CDR2 SVGAGI come from the germline V gene. CDR3 in amino acids: CATSGGADTQYF. In DNA, the CDR3 is TGTGCCACGAGCGGGGGAGCAGATACGCAGTATTTT.

This clonotype has ten or more counts. The chain is built from TRBV4-3 and TRBJ2-2; D gene unclear. Trimming removed 1 base from V and 5 bases from J, with 5 bases in between. In germline, CDR1 is LGHNA, CDR2 YSLEER. This CDR3 contains 13 residues. This CDR3 is CASSQVGTGELFF. The CDR3 DNA sequence: TGCGCCAGCAGCCAAGTCGGGACCGGGGAGCTGTTTTTT.

This clonotype was recorded many times. The chain links TRBV10-2 to TRBJ1-5; D perhaps matches TRBD1 (6 bases). The ends were cut back, 6 bases at V and 3 bases at J, with 9 bases in the middle. The CDR3 sequence is 13 residues long. Germline V gene lookup returns CDR1 WSHSY and CDR2 SAAADI. The DNA for the CDR3 is TGCGCCAGCAGACAGGGTTCCAATCAGCCCCAGCATTTT. Encoded protein: CASRQGSNQPQHF.

This clonotype was observed at least ten times. The chain employs TRBV5-5 and TRBJ2-2, with 7 nucleotides matching TRBD2. CDR1 is SGHKS, CDR2 YYEKEE, per germline (reference sequence). The CDR3 length is 15 residues. J was trimmed by 4 bases and V by 8 bases; bases with no gene match: 11. CDR3 nucleotide sequence: TGTGCCAGTTGGGGGGGAGCGGGTATCACCGGGGAGCTGTTTTTT. Protein sequence: CASWGGAGITGELFF.

The chain combines TRBV5-6 with TRBJ2-1, with D perhaps matching TRBD2 (6 bases). V was shortened by 9 bases and J by 7 bases, with 14 bases between the two germline ends. This CDR3 spans 12 amino acids. CDR1 SGHDT and CDR2 YYEEEE come from the germline V gene. CDR3 coding DNA: TGTGCCACCTCCGGGGGACGGAATGAGCAGTTCTTC. It translates to CATSGGRNEQFF.

This clonotype has ten or more counts. The chain joins TRBV27 to TRBJ1-2; 7 bases are a match to TRBD1. The CDR3 is 15 residues long. CDR1 is MNHEY, CDR2 SMNVEV, per germline (reference sequence). J was trimmed by 3 bases and V by 4 bases; bases with no gene match: 8. Written as DNA, the CDR3 is TGTGCCAGCAGTTCATACAGGGGCTCGGACTATGGCTACACCTTC. Translating gives CASSSYRGSDYGYTF.

This clonotype showed up just a few times. The chain uses TRBV5-1 and TRBJ2-1; possible D gene TRBD2, 7 bases. The germline gives CDR1 SGHRS, CDR2 YFSETQ. The CDR3 covers 16 residues. V was clipped by 5 bases and J by 0 bases, with 15 bases between them. CDR3 in amino acids: CASSEGGGRSYNEQFF. The CDR3, as DNA: TGCGCCAGCAGTGAAGGCGGGGGCCGCTCCTACAATGAGCAGTTCTTC.

This clonotype showed up many times. The V and J genes are TRBV11-1 and TRBJ2-2; 11 bases are shared with TRBD2. Trimming at V came to 4 bases and at J to 2 bases, leaving 3 bases not matched to a gene. There are 16 residues in the CDR3. Per the germline V gene, CDR1 is SGHAT and CDR2 is FQDESV (reference sequence). The CDR3 sequence: CASSSGLAGNTGELFF. The CDR3 nucleotides read TGTGCCAGCAGCTCCGGACTAGCGGGTAACACCGGGGAGCTGTTTTTT.

In DNA, the CDR3 is TGTGCCAGCAGCCAGGAACAGGGGGCCGATCAGCCCCAGCATTTT. Protein: CASSQEQGADQPQHF. The chain combines TRBV4-2 with TRBJ1-5, with 9 bases that match TRBD1. The CDR3 is 15 residues long. V trimming: 3 bases; J trimming: 5 bases; junction bases outside the gene matches: 5. Germline CDR1 and CDR2: LGHNA and YNFKEQ.

This clonotype has a count of ten or more. V and J are TRBV7-9 and TRBJ2-2, with D maybe TRBD2 (6 bases). Germline V gives CDR1 SEHNR, CDR2 FQNEAQ (reference sequence). Trimming stripped 5 bases from V and 6 bases from J, with 16 bases between. The CDR3 extends over 15 amino acids. CDR3 sequence (DNA): TGTGCCAGCAGCCAGGGACCGCGGGGCGCCGGGGAGCTGTTTTTT. Its translation is CASSQGPRGAGELFF. Full variable domain (remainder filled in from reference TRBV7-9 and TRBJ2-2): DTGVSQNPRHKITKRGQNVTFRCDPISEHNRLYWYRQTLGQGPEFLTYFQNEAQLEKSRLLSDRFSAERPKGSFSTLEIQRTEQGDSAMYLCASSQGPRGAGELFFGEGSRLTVL.

This clonotype showed up many times. The V gene is TRBV7-9, the J gene TRBJ1-4; D is unclear. Trimming took off 4 bases at V and 4 bases at J, with 10 bases between the two ends. The CDR3 extends over 14 amino acids. Germline V lookup: CDR1 SEHNR, CDR2 FQNEAQ (reference sequence). The CDR3 region is CASSYGEGNEKLFF. The CDR3 bases are TGTGCCAGCAGCTACGGGGAGGGTAATGAAAAACTGTTTTTT. Variable domain in full (rest from reference TRBV7-9 and TRBJ1-4): DTGVSQNPRHKITKRGQNVTFRCDPISEHNRLYWYRQTLGQGPEFLTYFQNEAQLEKSRLLSDRFSAERPKGSFSTLEIQRTEQGDSAMYLCASSYGEGNEKLFFGSGTQLSVL.

This clonotype was picked up many times. V is TRBV10-3 and J is TRBJ2-3; 8 bases line up with TRBD2. J lost 2 bases, V lost 3 bases, and 13 bases had no gene match. Per the germline V gene, CDR1 is ENHRY and CDR2 is SYGVKD. The CDR3 spans 18 residues. This CDR3 reads CAISDPTRERGLTDTQYF. CDR3 nucleotide sequence: TGTGCCATCAGTGACCCCACTAGGGAGCGGGGGCTCACAGATACGCAGTATTTT.